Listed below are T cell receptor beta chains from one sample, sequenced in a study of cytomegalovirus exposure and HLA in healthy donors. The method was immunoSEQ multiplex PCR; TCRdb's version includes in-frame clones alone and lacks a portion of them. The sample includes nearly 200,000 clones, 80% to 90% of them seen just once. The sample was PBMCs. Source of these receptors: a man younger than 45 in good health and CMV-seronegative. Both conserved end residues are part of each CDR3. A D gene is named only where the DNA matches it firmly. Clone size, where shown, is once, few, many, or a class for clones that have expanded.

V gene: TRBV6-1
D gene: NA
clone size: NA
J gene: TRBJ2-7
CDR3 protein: CASRSGVGGYEQYF
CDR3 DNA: TGTGCCAGCCGCTCGGGGGTTGGGGGCTACGAGCAGTACTTC

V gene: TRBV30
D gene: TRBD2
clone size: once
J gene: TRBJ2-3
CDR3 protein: CAWTLGIAGGTVSTDTQYF
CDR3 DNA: TGTGCCTGGACCTTAGGAATAGCGGGAGGCACGGTAAGCACAGATACGCAGTATTTT

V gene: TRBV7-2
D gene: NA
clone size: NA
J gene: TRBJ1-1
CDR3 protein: CASSRGLTEAFF
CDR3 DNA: TGTGCCAGCAGCCGAGGGTTAACTGAAGCTTTCTTT

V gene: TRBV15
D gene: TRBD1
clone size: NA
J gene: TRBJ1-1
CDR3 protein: CATSRVRQGSTEAFF
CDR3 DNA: TGTGCCACCAGCAGAGTTAGACAGGGGTCCACTGAAGCTTTCTTT

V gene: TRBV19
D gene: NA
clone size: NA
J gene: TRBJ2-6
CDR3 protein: CASSRQGANVLTF
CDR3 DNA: TGTGCCAGTAGTCGTCAGGGGGCCAACGTCCTGACTTTC

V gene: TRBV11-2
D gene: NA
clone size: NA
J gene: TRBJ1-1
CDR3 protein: CASSLEVGGATEAFF
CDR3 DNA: TGTGCCAGCAGCTTAGAGGTGGGGGGAGCAACTGAAGCTTTCTTT

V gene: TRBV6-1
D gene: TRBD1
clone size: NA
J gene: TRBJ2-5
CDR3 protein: CASSTQGDLRESQYF
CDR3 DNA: TGTGCCAGCAGTACCCAGGGGGATCTAAGAGAGTCCCAGTACTTC

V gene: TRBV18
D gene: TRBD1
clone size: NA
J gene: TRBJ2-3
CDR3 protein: CASSPRGGVTDTQYF
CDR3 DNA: TGTGCCAGCTCACCGAGAGGGGGCGTGACAGATACGCAGTATTTT

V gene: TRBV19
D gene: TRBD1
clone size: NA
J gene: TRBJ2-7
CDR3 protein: CASMRSGQNSYEQYF
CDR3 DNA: TGTGCCAGTATGCGTTCGGGACAGAACTCCTACGAGCAGTACTTC

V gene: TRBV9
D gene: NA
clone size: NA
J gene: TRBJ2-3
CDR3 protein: CASSGAGSTDTQYF
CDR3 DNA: TGTGCCAGCAGCGGGGCGGGGAGCACAGATACGCAGTATTTT

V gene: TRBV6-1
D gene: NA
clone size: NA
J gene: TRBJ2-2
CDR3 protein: CASGLEANTGELFF
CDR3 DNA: TGTGCCAGCGGACTGGAGGCGAACACCGGGGAGCTGTTTTTT

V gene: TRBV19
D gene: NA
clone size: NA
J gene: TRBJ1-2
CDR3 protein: CASSIGRGNYGYTF
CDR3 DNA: TGTGCCAGTAGTATCGGGCGGGGGAACTATGGCTACACCTTC

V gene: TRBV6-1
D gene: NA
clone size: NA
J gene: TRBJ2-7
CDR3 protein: CASISETNYEQYF
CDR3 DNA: TGTGCCAGCATTTCCGAAACGAACTACGAGCAGTACTTC

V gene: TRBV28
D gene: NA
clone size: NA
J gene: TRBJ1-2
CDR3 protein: CASSLEAVTDHYGYTF
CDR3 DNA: TGTGCCAGCAGTTTAGAAGCGGTCACAGACCACTATGGCTACACCTTC

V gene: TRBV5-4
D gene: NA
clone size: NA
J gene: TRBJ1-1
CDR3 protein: CASSLGAGVATEAFF
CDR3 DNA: TGTGCCAGCAGCTTGGGGGCGGGGGTGGCCACTGAAGCTTTCTTT

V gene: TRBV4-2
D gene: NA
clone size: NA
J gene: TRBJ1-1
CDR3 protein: CASSQDWPEAFF
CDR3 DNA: TGTGCCAGCAGCCAAGATTGGCCTGAAGCTTTCTTT

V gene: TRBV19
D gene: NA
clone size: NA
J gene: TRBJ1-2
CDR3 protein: CASSRSTVSNYGYTF
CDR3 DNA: TGTGCCAGTAGTAGATCCACAGTGTCTAACTATGGCTACACCTTC

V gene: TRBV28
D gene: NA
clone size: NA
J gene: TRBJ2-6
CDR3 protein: CASSLFREGTPSGANVLTF
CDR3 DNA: TGTGCCAGCAGTTTATTCAGGGAAGGGACTCCCTCTGGGGCCAACGTCCTGACTTTC

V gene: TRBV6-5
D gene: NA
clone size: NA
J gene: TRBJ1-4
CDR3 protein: CASSYSSAGVREKLFF
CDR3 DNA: TGTGCCAGCAGTTACTCCTCCGCGGGGGTAAGAGAAAAACTGTTTTTT

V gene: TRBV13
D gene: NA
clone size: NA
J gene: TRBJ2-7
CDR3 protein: CASSLPGVPYEQYF
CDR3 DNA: TGTGCCAGCAGCTTACCAGGGGTACCCTACGAGCAGTACTTC

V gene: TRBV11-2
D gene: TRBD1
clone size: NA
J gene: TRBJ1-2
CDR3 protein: CASSPRAGGHFNYGYTF
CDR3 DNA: TGTGCCAGCAGCCCTCGGGCAGGGGGGCATTTTAACTATGGCTACACCTTC

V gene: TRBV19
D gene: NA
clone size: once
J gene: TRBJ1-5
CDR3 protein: CASSTGFSNQPQHF
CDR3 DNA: TGTGCCAGTAGTACGGGTTTTAGCAATCAGCCCCAGCATTTT

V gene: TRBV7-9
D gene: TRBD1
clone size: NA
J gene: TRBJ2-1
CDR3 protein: CASTIGQGTYNEQFF
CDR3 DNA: TGTGCCAGCACCATAGGACAGGGGACCTACAATGAGCAGTTCTTC

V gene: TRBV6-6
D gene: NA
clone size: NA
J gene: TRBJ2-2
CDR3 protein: CASSNTGEDTGELFF
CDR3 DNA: TGTGCCAGCAGTAACACGGGAGAAGACACCGGGGAGCTGTTTTTT

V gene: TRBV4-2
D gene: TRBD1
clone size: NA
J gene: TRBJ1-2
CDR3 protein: CASSQPTDRGDGYTF
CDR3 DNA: TGTGCCAGCAGCCAACCTACGGACAGGGGAGATGGCTACACCTTC

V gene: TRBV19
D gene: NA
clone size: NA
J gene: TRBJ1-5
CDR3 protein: CASSIGRHYNQPQHF
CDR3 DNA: TGTGCCAGTAGTATAGGCCGGCACTACAATCAGCCCCAGCATTTT

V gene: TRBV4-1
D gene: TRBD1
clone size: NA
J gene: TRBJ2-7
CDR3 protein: CASSQVRGYEQYF
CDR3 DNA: TGCGCCAGCAGCCAAGTCAGGGGGTACGAGCAGTACTTC

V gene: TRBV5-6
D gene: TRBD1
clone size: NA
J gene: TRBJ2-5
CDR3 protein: CASSSPTGESETQYF
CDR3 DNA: TGTGCCAGCAGCTCCCCGACAGGGGAATCGGAGACCCAGTACTTC

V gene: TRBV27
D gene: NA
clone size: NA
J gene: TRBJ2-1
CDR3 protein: CASSLAYYNEQFF
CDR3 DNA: TGTGCCAGCAGTTTAGCCTACTACAATGAGCAGTTCTTC

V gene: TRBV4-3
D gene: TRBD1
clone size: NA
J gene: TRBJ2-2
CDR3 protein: CASSQGTGTTGELFF
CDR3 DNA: TGCGCCAGCAGCCAAGGGACAGGGACCACCGGGGAGCTGTTTTTT

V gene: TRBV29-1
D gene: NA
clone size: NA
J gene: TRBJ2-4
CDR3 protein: CSVTQGPEDIQYF
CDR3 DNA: TGCAGCGTCACCCAGGGTCCCGAGGACATTCAGTACTTC

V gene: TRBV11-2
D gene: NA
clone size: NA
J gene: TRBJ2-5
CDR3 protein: CASSLGLRAQETQYF
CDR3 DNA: TGTGCCAGCAGCTTAGGGTTGAGGGCCCAAGAGACCCAGTACTTC

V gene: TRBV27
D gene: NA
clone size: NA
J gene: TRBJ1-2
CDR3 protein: CASSLGGGDGYTF
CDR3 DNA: TGTGCCAGCAGCCTAGGTGGGGGCGATGGCTACACCTTC

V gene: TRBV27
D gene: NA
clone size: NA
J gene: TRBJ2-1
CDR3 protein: CASSWKGGDNEQFF
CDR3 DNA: TGTGCCAGCAGTTGGAAAGGGGGAGACAATGAGCAGTTCTTC

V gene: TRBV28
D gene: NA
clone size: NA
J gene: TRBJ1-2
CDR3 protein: CASTAPAPGDYGYTF
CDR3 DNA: TGTGCCAGCACGGCTCCGGCCCCGGGGGACTATGGCTACACCTTC

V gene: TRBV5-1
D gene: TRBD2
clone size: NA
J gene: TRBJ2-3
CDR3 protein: CASSLERGGSTDTQYF
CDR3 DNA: TGCGCCAGCAGCTTGGAGCGGGGGGGTAGCACAGATACGCAGTATTTT

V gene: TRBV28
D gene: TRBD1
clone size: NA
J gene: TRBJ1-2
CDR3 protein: CASSLYDRGTSYGYTF
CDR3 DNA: TGTGCCAGCAGTTTATATGACAGGGGGACTAGCTATGGCTACACCTTC

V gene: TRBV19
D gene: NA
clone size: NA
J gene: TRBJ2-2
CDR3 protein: CASSIVGIGELFF
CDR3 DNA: TGTGCCAGTAGTATAGTGGGCATCGGGGAGCTGTTTTTT

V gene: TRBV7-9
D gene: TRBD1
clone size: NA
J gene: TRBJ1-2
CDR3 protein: CASSPGQGARFGYTF
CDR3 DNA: TGTGCCAGCAGCCCAGGACAGGGGGCGCGGTTTGGCTACACCTTC

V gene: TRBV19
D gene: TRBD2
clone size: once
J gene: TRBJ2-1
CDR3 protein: CASKAGDGSYNEQFF
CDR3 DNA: TGTGCCAGTAAGGCGGGAGACGGCTCCTACAATGAGCAGTTCTTC

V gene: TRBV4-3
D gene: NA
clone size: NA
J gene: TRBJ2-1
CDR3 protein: CASSQGQGEYNEQFF
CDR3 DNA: TGCGCCAGCAGCCAAGGCCAAGGGGAATACAATGAGCAGTTCTTC

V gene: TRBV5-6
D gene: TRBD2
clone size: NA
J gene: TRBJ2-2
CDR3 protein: CASSLEGTGGPLNTGELFF
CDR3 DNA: TGTGCCAGCAGCTTGGAAGGAACGGGGGGGCCCCTGAACACCGGGGAGCTGTTTTTT

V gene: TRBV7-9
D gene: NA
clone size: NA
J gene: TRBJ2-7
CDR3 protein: CASSDGVWEQYF
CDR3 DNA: TGTGCCAGCAGTGACGGGGTTTGGGAGCAGTACTTC

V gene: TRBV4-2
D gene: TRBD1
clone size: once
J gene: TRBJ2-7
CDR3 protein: CASSQGAGQGVYEQYF
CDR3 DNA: TGTGCCAGCAGCCAAGGGGCGGGACAGGGAGTATACGAGCAGTACTTC

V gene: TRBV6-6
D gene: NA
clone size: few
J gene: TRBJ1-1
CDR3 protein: CARGANTEAFF
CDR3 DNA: TGTGCCCGGGGGGCGAACACTGAAGCTTTCTTT

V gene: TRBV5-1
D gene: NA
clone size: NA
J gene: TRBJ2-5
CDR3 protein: CASSLAREKETQYF
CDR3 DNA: TGCGCCAGCAGCTTGGCTAGGGAGAAAGAGACCCAGTACTTC

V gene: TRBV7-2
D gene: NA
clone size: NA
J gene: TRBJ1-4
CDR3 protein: CASSLGPTRTNEKLFF
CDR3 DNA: TGTGCCAGCAGCTTAGGTCCCACCAGGACTAATGAAAAACTGTTTTTT